This T cell receptor beta chain is from a study of blood T cell repertoires in COVID-19. V gave up 11 bases and J gave up 3 bases, with 16 bases separating them. This CDR3 is 13 amino acids long. Per germline, CDR1 ENHRY and CDR2 SYGVKD. TCRdb keeps only in-frame clones here, not all; method: immunoSEQ multiplex PCR. The table includes some 100,000 clones, more than 60% detected once. Sequences were obtained from peripheral blood. This clonotype originated in a man between 50 and 59 years old with acute or convalescent COVID-19. The chain combines TRBV10-3 with TRBJ1-1; D ambiguous. This CDR3 is CASNATRYTEAFF. CDR3 DNA: TGTGCCTCGAACGCCACCAGGTACACTGAAGCTTTCTTT.